This T cell receptor beta chain originates from a study of response to subunit inactivated influenza vaccine. Study-level findings and limits: The study's authors posited that every seasonal influenza vaccination enlists few new T cells.

Points on this clonotype: Its antigen remains unknown.

TCRdb re-called the RT-PCR reads with MiXCR, one entry per CDR3 protein. The sample has about 800,000 distinct CDR3 sequences; around 20% are singletons. Trimming stripped 6 bases from V and 0 bases from J, with 14 bases between. Looked up from germline, CDR1 is SNHLY and CDR2 is FYNNEI. CDR3 length equals 15 residues. This TCR derives from a man aged 50 or older who received an inactivated influenza vaccine. This specimen consisted of PBMCs from blood, obtained less than 6 days after vaccination. The V call is TRBV2, the J call TRBJ1-1; D gene unclear. CDR3 nucleotides: TGTGCCAGCAGGGAGAGGGCAGGACTGAACACTGAAGCTTTCTTT. This encodes CASRERAGLNTEAFF.